The rows below give T cell receptor beta chains drawn from one sample of a study of blood T cell repertoires in COVID-19. Method: immunoSEQ multiplex PCR; TCRdb's copy keeps in-frame clones and lacks some. The sample lists about 320,000 clones; roughly 90% were seen once. The sample comprised PBMCs or T cells enriched from blood (not recorded which). Source of these receptors: a woman aged 30 to 39 who had been exposed to COVID-19. The CDR3 runs from the conserved cysteine through the conserved F or W. D genes are given only for firm matches. The size field is filled for only some rows; it gives once, few, many or a size class.

CDR3: CASSDRAGYEQYF
DNA: TGTGCCAGCAGCGACAGGGCGGGCTACGAGCAGTACTTC
length: 13
size: -
V: TRBV9
D: -
J: TRBJ2-7

CDR3: CASSQETPGHDNSPLHF
DNA: TGCGCCAGCAGCCAAGAAACACCGGGACACGATAATTCACCCCTCCACTTT
length: 17
size: -
V: TRBV4-3
D: -
J: TRBJ1-6

CDR3: CASSLGQGEDGELFF
DNA: TGTGCCAGCAGCCTGGGACAGGGGGAGGACGGGGAGCTGTTTTTT
length: 15
size: -
V: TRBV11-3
D: TRBD1
J: TRBJ2-2

CDR3: CASSPFGSNYGYTF
DNA: TGTGCCAGCAGCCCCTTCGGGTCTAACTATGGCTACACCTTC
length: 14
size: -
V: TRBV6-2/TRBV6-3
D: -
J: TRBJ1-2

CDR3: CASSRPGHLPEQYF
DNA: TGTGCCAGCAGCCGCCCGGGACACCTTCCCGAGCAGTACTTC
length: 14
size: -
V: TRBV7-9
D: -
J: TRBJ2-7

CDR3: CASSHQGVQYGYTF
DNA: TGTGCCAGCAGCCATCAGGGGGTTCAATATGGCTACACCTTC
length: 14
size: -
V: TRBV3-1/TRBV3-2
D: TRBD1
J: TRBJ1-2

CDR3: CASSSGGPTNEKLFF
DNA: TGTGCCAGCAGCTCCGGGGGGCCAACTAATGAAAAACTGTTTTTT
length: 15
size: once
V: TRBV5-4
D: -
J: TRBJ1-4

CDR3: CASSLIGPLKETQYF
DNA: TGTGCCAGCAGCTTAATTGGTCCCCTAAAAGAGACCCAGTACTTC
length: 15
size: -
V: TRBV11-2
D: -
J: TRBJ2-5

CDR3: CASSPGQGNEKLFF
DNA: TGTGCCAGCTCACCTGGACAGGGGAATGAAAAACTGTTTTTT
length: 14
size: -
V: TRBV18
D: TRBD1
J: TRBJ1-4

CDR3: CASSLGQDSYEQYF
DNA: TGCGCCAGCAGCTTGGGACAGGACTCCTACGAGCAGTACTTC
length: 14
size: -
V: TRBV5-1
D: -
J: TRBJ2-7

CDR3: CASRANSGETQYF
DNA: TGTGCCAGCAGAGCAAACTCGGGGGAGACCCAGTACTTC
length: 13
size: -
V: TRBV2
D: -
J: TRBJ2-5

CDR3: CASSQGSHPGELFF
DNA: TGTGCCAGCAGCCAGGGGAGTCACCCCGGGGAGCTGTTTTTT
length: 14
size: -
V: TRBV6-5
D: -
J: TRBJ2-2

CDR3: CASSLKTGNYGYTF
DNA: TGCGCCAGCAGCTTAAAGACAGGAAACTATGGCTACACCTTC
length: 14
size: -
V: TRBV5-1
D: -
J: TRBJ1-2

CDR3: CASSRRAVTDTQYF
DNA: TGTGCCAGCAGCCGGCGGGCGGTCACAGATACGCAGTATTTT
length: 14
size: -
V: TRBV3-1/TRBV3-2
D: -
J: TRBJ2-3

CDR3: CASSTGQMNTEAFF
DNA: TGTGCCAGTAGTACGGGACAGATGAACACTGAAGCTTTCTTT
length: 14
size: -
V: TRBV19
D: TRBD1
J: TRBJ1-1

CDR3: CASSYGSAEGRQPQHF
DNA: TGTGCCAGCAGTTACGGGTCGGCGGAGGGAAGACAGCCCCAGCATTTT
length: 16
size: -
V: TRBV6-2/TRBV6-3
D: -
J: TRBJ1-5

CDR3: CASSGGVRAAGYTF
DNA: TGTGCCAGCAGTGGGGGGGTAAGGGCGGCTGGCTACACCTTC
length: 14
size: -
V: TRBV25-1
D: -
J: TRBJ1-2

CDR3: CASSLDRGQPQHF
DNA: TGTGCCAGCAGCCTAGACAGGGGGCAGCCCCAGCATTTT
length: 13
size: -
V: TRBV7-2
D: TRBD1
J: TRBJ1-5

CDR3: CASSLELPYEQYF
DNA: TGCGCCAGCAGCTTGGAGCTGCCCTACGAGCAGTACTTC
length: 13
size: -
V: TRBV5-1
D: -
J: TRBJ2-7

CDR3: CASGTGTSNYNEQFF
DNA: TGTGCCAGCGGCACCGGGACTTCAAACTACAATGAGCAGTTCTTC
length: 15
size: -
V: TRBV5-4
D: -
J: TRBJ2-1

CDR3: CASSPEPSGEKAFF
DNA: TGTGCCAGCTCACCCGAACCGTCAGGGGAAAAAGCTTTCTTT
length: 14
size: -
V: TRBV18
D: -
J: TRBJ1-1

CDR3: CASSVRSRGKETQYF
DNA: TGTGCCAGCAGCGTACGGAGTAGGGGTAAAGAGACCCAGTACTTC
length: 15
size: -
V: TRBV11-2
D: -
J: TRBJ2-5

CDR3: CASSYDRGHEQYF
DNA: TGTGCCAGCAGTTACGACAGGGGCCACGAGCAGTACTTC
length: 13
size: -
V: TRBV6-5
D: TRBD1
J: TRBJ2-7

CDR3: CASSLSGGRETQYF
DNA: TGTGCCAGCAGCCTCAGCGGGGGGAGAGAGACCCAGTACTTC
length: 14
size: -
V: TRBV11-2
D: TRBD2
J: TRBJ2-5

CDR3: CASSGLAGPVETQYF
DNA: TGTGCCAGCAGCGGACTAGCGGGGCCGGTGGAGACCCAGTACTTC
length: 15
size: -
V: TRBV2
D: TRBD2
J: TRBJ2-5

CDR3: CASSRQVISSNQPQHF
DNA: TGTGCCAGTAGTCGACAGGTTATATCCAGCAATCAGCCCCAGCATTTT
length: 16
size: -
V: TRBV19
D: -
J: TRBJ1-5

CDR3: CASSDNPTIRTEAFF
DNA: TGTGCCAGCAGTGATAATCCAACAATACGAACTGAAGCTTTCTTT
length: 15
size: -
V: TRBV2
D: -
J: TRBJ1-1

CDR3: CASSYAGQGGREELFF
DNA: TGTGCCAGCAGTTACGCGGGACAGGGCGGCAGGGAGGAGCTGTTTTTT
length: 16
size: -
V: TRBV6-2/TRBV6-3
D: TRBD1
J: TRBJ2-2

CDR3: CATGSGTGALFSTDTQYF
DNA: TGTGCCACCGGCTCCGGGACAGGGGCCCTCTTTAGCACAGATACGCAGTATTTT
length: 18
size: -
V: TRBV24-1
D: TRBD1
J: TRBJ2-3

CDR3: CASGPAKTGSGNTIYF
DNA: TGTGCTAGTGGTCCAGCCAAGACAGGCTCTGGAAACACCATATATTTT
length: 16
size: -
V: TRBV12-5
D: -
J: TRBJ1-3

CDR3: CASSLYEQYF
DNA: TGTGCCAGCAGCCTCTACGAGCAGTACTTC
length: 10
size: -
V: TRBV6-5
D: -
J: TRBJ2-7

CDR3: CASSLPAGRGGNTIYF
DNA: TGTGCCAGCAGCCTACCCGCAGGGAGGGGTGGAAACACCATATATTTT
length: 16
size: -
V: TRBV7-9
D: -
J: TRBJ1-3

CDR3: CASSQDGSQRETQYF
DNA: TGTGCCAGCAGCCAAGACGGATCGCAGCGCGAGACCCAGTACTTC
length: 15
size: -
V: TRBV4-2
D: -
J: TRBJ2-5

CDR3: CASSIPSGDYEQYF
DNA: TGTGCCAGCAGTATTCCTAGCGGGGACTACGAGCAGTACTTC
length: 14
size: -
V: TRBV2
D: TRBD2
J: TRBJ2-7

CDR3: CASSRDRYADTQYF
DNA: TGTGCCAGCAGTCGGGACAGGTATGCAGATACGCAGTATTTT
length: 14
size: -
V: TRBV2
D: TRBD1
J: TRBJ2-3

CDR3: CASSPWTSGGLQETQYF
DNA: TGTGCCAGCAGCCCCTGGACTAGCGGGGGGTTGCAAGAGACCCAGTACTTC
length: 17
size: -
V: TRBV3-1/TRBV3-2
D: TRBD2
J: TRBJ2-5

CDR3: CASSPSVGTSGGTKNIQYF
DNA: TGTGCCAGCTCACCATCCGTAGGGACTAGCGGGGGTACCAAAAACATTCAGTACTTC
length: 19
size: -
V: TRBV18
D: TRBD2
J: TRBJ2-4

CDR3: CASSSERHPTDTQYF
DNA: TGTGCCAGCAGCTCTGAGCGGCACCCCACAGATACGCAGTATTTT
length: 15
size: once
V: TRBV11-3
D: -
J: TRBJ2-3

CDR3: CASSVASGGKETQYF
DNA: TGTGCCAGCAGCGTGGCTAGCGGGGGCAAAGAGACCCAGTACTTC
length: 15
size: -
V: TRBV9
D: TRBD2
J: TRBJ2-5

CDR3: CASRKPGQGPPYEQYF
DNA: TGTGCCAGCAGAAAACCGGGACAGGGGCCACCCTACGAGCAGTACTTC
length: 16
size: -
V: TRBV6-6
D: TRBD1
J: TRBJ2-7

CDR3: CASSAESYEQYF
DNA: TGCGCCAGCAGCGCAGAATCCTACGAGCAGTACTTC
length: 12
size: -
V: TRBV5-1
D: -
J: TRBJ2-7

CDR3: CASSLAGAEGYTF
DNA: TGTGCCAGCAGCTTAGCTGGGGCGGAGGGCTACACCTTC
length: 13
size: -
V: TRBV11-2
D: -
J: TRBJ1-2

CDR3: CASRKGTGNRPGYTF
DNA: TGTGCCAGCAGAAAAGGGACAGGGAATCGCCCTGGCTACACCTTC
length: 15
size: -
V: TRBV6-5
D: TRBD1
J: TRBJ1-2

CDR3: CASSQGTRGNYGYTF
DNA: TGCGCCAGCAGCCAAGGTACCAGGGGAAACTATGGCTACACCTTC
length: 15
size: -
V: TRBV4-3
D: -
J: TRBJ1-2

CDR3: CANQGENTEAFF
DNA: TGTGCCAACCAAGGGGAGAACACTGAAGCTTTCTTT
length: 12
size: -
V: TRBV12-3/TRBV12-4
D: -
J: TRBJ1-1

CDR3: CASSIGGHPNTGELFF
DNA: TGTGCCAGTAGTATAGGGGGACACCCCAACACCGGGGAGCTGTTTTTT
length: 16
size: -
V: TRBV19
D: -
J: TRBJ2-2

CDR3: CASSSSSLDRVYEQYF
DNA: TGTGCCAGCAGCTCGTCGAGCTTGGACAGGGTGTACGAGCAGTACTTC
length: 16
size: -
V: TRBV7-9
D: TRBD1
J: TRBJ2-7

CDR3: CASSLFPGAYEQYF
DNA: TGTGCCAGCAGCTTATTCCCGGGGGCCTACGAGCAGTACTTC
length: 14
size: once
V: TRBV7-9
D: -
J: TRBJ2-7

CDR3: CASNGAGGMNTEAFF
DNA: TGTGCCAGCAACGGGGCAGGGGGCATGAACACTGAAGCTTTCTTT
length: 15
size: -
V: TRBV2
D: TRBD1
J: TRBJ1-1

CDR3: CASSLRGTSLNTGELFF
DNA: TGTGCCAGCAGCCTCCGTGGGACTAGTTTGAACACCGGGGAGCTGTTTTTT
length: 17
size: -
V: TRBV7-9
D: TRBD2
J: TRBJ2-2

CDR3: CASSRGQGFESYEQYF
DNA: TGTGCCAGCAGCAGAGGACAGGGATTTGAATCCTACGAGCAGTACTTC
length: 16
size: -
V: TRBV5-4
D: TRBD1
J: TRBJ2-7

CDR3: CASSLGSGTAYGYTF
DNA: TGCGCCAGCAGCTTGGGTTCCGGGACAGCCTATGGCTACACCTTC
length: 15
size: -
V: TRBV5-1
D: TRBD1
J: TRBJ1-2

CDR3: CASSREGPLQNTEAFF
DNA: TGTGCCAGCAGTCGGGAGGGACCCCTCCAGAACACTGAAGCTTTCTTT
length: 16
size: few
V: TRBV2
D: -
J: TRBJ1-1

CDR3: CASSLQDYEQYFGPTDHEQYF
DNA: -
length: 21
size: -
V: TRBV6-2/TRBV6-3
D: -
J: TRBJ2-7

CDR3: CASRIGGGTEAFF
DNA: TGTGCCAGCAGAATAGGGGGGGGCACTGAAGCTTTCTTT
length: 13
size: -
V: TRBV6-5
D: -
J: TRBJ1-1

CDR3: CASSLEGQGVEQFF
DNA: TGTGCCAGCAGCTTGGAGGGACAGGGCGTTGAGCAGTTCTTC
length: 14
size: -
V: TRBV5-5
D: TRBD1
J: TRBJ2-1

CDR3: CASSYSGSRETQYF
DNA: TGTGCCAGCAGTTACTCTGGTAGCCGGGAGACCCAGTACTTC
length: 14
size: once
V: TRBV6-5
D: -
J: TRBJ2-5

CDR3: CASSPPQGRNEKLFF
DNA: TGTGCCAGCTCACCCCCACAGGGACGAAATGAAAAACTGTTTTTT
length: 15
size: -
V: TRBV18
D: -
J: TRBJ1-4

CDR3: CTRTPGQGYEKLFF
DNA: TGCACCAGGACCCCGGGACAGGGTTATGAAAAACTGTTTTTT
length: 14
size: -
V: TRBV1
D: -
J: TRBJ1-4

CDR3: CASGRVGETQYF
DNA: TGTGCCAGCGGGAGGGTTGGGGAGACCCAGTACTTC
length: 12
size: once
V: TRBV5-5
D: TRBD2
J: TRBJ2-5